What follows describes a single TCR beta chain. Given a much more abundant clone one base away, this may be a read error. Germline V gene lookup returns CDR1 LGHNT and CDR2 FRNRAP. CDR3 size: 17 residues. MiXCR was used by TCRdb to re-call the PCR reads. The sample consists of roughly 81,000 clones, 8% to 9.5% of them appearing once. Thyroid surgery was performed in patients who had received no treatment beforehand. This record belongs to a study of metastatic and nonmetastatic thyroid tumors. The sequence came from a female donor with papillary thyroid cancer or a benign thyroid nodule (not recorded which). Some clones in this sample may be carry-over from other donors' samples. What was sequenced was blood. This rearrangement joins TRBV12-5 to TRBJ2-1; TRBD1 agrees at 12 bases. CDR3: CASVLPPGQGANNEQFF. CDR3 sequence (DNA): TGTGCTAGTGTTTTGCCACCGGGACAGGGGGCCAACAATGAGCAGTTCTTC.